This passage covers 24 T cell receptor beta chains from one sample sequenced in a study of shared clonotypes between healthy human individuals. Profiled with immunoSEQ multiplex PCR; TCRdb holds only in-frame clones, not every one. Here the sample spans roughly 2.2 million clones, around 93% being singletons. Sequenced material: naive CD4+ T cells from PBMCs. Subset reported: CD45RA+ positively selected. The origin of the receptors is a man aged 18 to 30 in good health. Some clones in this sample may be carry-over from other donors' samples.

CDR3 amino acids: CSSNDGRDEQFF. DNA for the CDR3: TGCAGCTCGAACGACGGGAGAGATGAGCAGTTCTTC. V gene TRBV29-1 combines with J gene TRBJ2-1; maybe TRBD2 (6 bases). The CDR3 is 12 amino acids. The V end lost 8 bases, the J end lost 8 bases, and 16 bases lay between the germline ends. Per the germline V gene, CDR1 is SQVTM and CDR2 is ANQGSEA.

The chain couples TRBV7-9 to TRBJ2-2, with D perhaps being TRBD1 or TRBD2 (6 bases each). The germline V gene has CDR1 SEHNR and CDR2 FQNEAQ (reference sequence). V dropped 5 bases and J dropped 2 bases, with 21 bases sitting between them. CDR3 length: 18 residues. CDR3 sequence (DNA): TGTGCCAGCAGCCCCCGGAGGGTAGACAGGTCAAACACCGGGGAGCTGTTTTTT. Amino acid sequence: CASSPRRVDRSNTGELFF.

This rearrangement joins TRBV6-1 to TRBJ2-6; no clear D gene. Per germline, CDR1 MNHNS and CDR2 SASEGT. Trimming cost V 9 bases and J 0 bases, with 12 bases left between them. The CDR3 runs to 15 residues. In DNA form, the CDR3 reads TGTGCCAGTGGACCGGTCAGCTCTGGGGCCAACGTCCTGACTTTC. It codes for CASGPVSSGANVLTF.

This clone was recorded only once. The genes are TRBV12-5 and TRBJ2-1; D possibly matches TRBD1 or TRBD2 (5 bases each). This CDR3 is 13 amino acids long. Trimming left V 0 bases short and J 10 bases short, with 10 bases between. Germline V gene lookup returns CDR1 LGHNT and CDR2 FRNRAP. The CDR3 sequence: CASGLVTGAEQFF. The CDR3 DNA follows: TGTGCTAGTGGTTTGGTAACCGGGGCCGAGCAGTTCTTC.

The rearrangement joins TRBV11-2 to TRBJ2-2, with TRBD1 as a possible D gene (6 bases). The V end lost 5 bases, the J end lost 5 bases, and 9 bases lay between the germline ends. Germline V lookup: CDR1 SGHAT, CDR2 FQNNGV. CDR3 length: 13 residues. The CDR3 DNA sequence: TGTGCCAGCAGCACTACAGGGACCGGGGAGCTGTTTTTT. Translated, it gives CASSTTGTGELFF. Looking up the rest from reference TRBV11-2 and TRBJ2-2 gives the full variable domain: EAGVAQSPRYKIIEKRQSVAFWCNPISGHATLYWYQQILGQGPKLLIQFQNNGVVDDSQLPKDRFSAERLKGVDSTLKIQPAKLEDSAVYLCASSTTGTGELFFGEGSRLTVL.

The sample holds one count of this clone. This sequence joins TRBV2 and TRBJ1-2; 7 bases are shared with TRBD1. The CDR3 spans 14 residues. The J segment lost 0 bases and the V segment lost 10 bases, leaving 8 bases of the junction unmatched. Per germline, CDR1 SNHLY and CDR2 FYNNEI. The CDR3 spells CATPWGQTNYGYTF. The CDR3 DNA reads as TGTGCCACCCCTTGGGGACAGACTAACTATGGCTACACCTTC.

This clone was recorded a few times. The chain recombines TRBV29-1 with TRBJ1-1, with D possibly matching TRBD1 (6 bases). The germline CDR1 and CDR2 sequences are SQVTM and ANQGSEA. Trimming shortened V by 7 bases and J by 0 bases, and 12 bases separated the two germline ends. The CDR3 extends over 13 amino acids. CDR3 DNA sequence: TGCAGCGCGGAAGGACAGATGAACACTGAAGCTTTCTTT. Amino acid sequence: CSAEGQMNTEAFF.

A word on this clone: Compared with germline, one end of the junction differs, possibly owing to a read error. The chain combines TRBV29-1 with TRBJ2-1, with TRBD2 matching 8 bases. The CDR3 contains 13 residues. Germline V CDR1 and CDR2: SQVTM, ANQGSEA. The CDR3 nucleotides are TGCAGCGTCGCGGGAGGCTTTTACATTGAGCAGTTCTTC. Translating gives CSVAGGFYIEQFF.

This rearrangement joins TRBV5-1 to TRBJ2-2; D is ambiguous. Trimming removed 3 bases from V and 2 bases from J, with 14 bases in between. CDR1 is SGHRS, CDR2 YFSETQ, per germline. The CDR3 extends over 16 amino acids. Here the CDR3 DNA reads TGCGCCAGCAGCTCCCCCGAAGAAGCTAACACCGGGGAGCTGTTTTTT. This encodes CASSSPEEANTGELFF.

Concerning this clone itself: Other DNA sequences in this sample translate to the same CDR3. The genes are TRBV11-3 and TRBJ2-3, with TRBD1 as a possible D gene (6 bases). The CDR3 totals 14 residues. With 2 bases removed from V and 6 bases from J, the gap between germline ends came to 12 bases. Per germline, CDR1 SGHNT and CDR2 YENEEA. For the CDR3, the DNA is TGTGCCAGCAGCTTAACAGGGTTATCGGATACGCAGTATTTT. It translates to CASSLTGLSDTQYF.

The V gene is TRBV28, the J gene TRBJ1-2, with TRBD1 as a possible D gene (5 bases). This CDR3 has 17 amino acids. V lost 5 bases to trimming and J lost 3 bases, with 22 bases between them. Germline V gene lookup returns CDR1 MDHEN and CDR2 SYDVKM. The CDR3 here is CASSGTGGAGADYGYTF. In nucleotides, the CDR3 is TGTGCCAGCAGTGGGACCGGAGGGGCGGGAGCGGACTATGGCTACACCTTC.

Turning to this clone: Its ends do not fully match the called genes, so a read error is possible. The rearrangement uses TRBV7-3 and TRBJ2-1, with TRBD2 identical over 9 bases. Germline assignment: CDR1 SGHTA and CDR2 FQGTGA. The CDR3 spans 15 residues. The CDR3 reads CASSLTLAGDNEQFF. CDR3 bases: TGTGCCAGCAGTTTAACACTAGCGGGTGACAATGAGCAGTTCTTC.

The chain joins TRBV5-1 to TRBJ1-4; D is possibly TRBD1 (6 bases). Germline CDR1 is SGHRS and CDR2 is YFSETQ. Deletions cut 0 bases from V and 4 bases from J, with 16 bases between. The CDR3 length is 17 residues. The CDR3 loop is CASSLAPRGPLNEKLFF. Here the CDR3 DNA reads TGCGCCAGCAGCTTGGCCCCACGGGGGCCGCTTAATGAAAAACTGTTTTTT.

The chain links TRBV30 to TRBJ2-2; perhaps TRBD2 as D (6 bases). Germline CDR1 and CDR2: GTSNPN and SVGIG (reference sequence). Trimming took off 3 bases at V and 0 bases at J, with 11 bases between the two ends. This CDR3 is built from 15 residues. The CDR3 bases are TGTGCCTGGAGCCGGGACTCCCCGAACACCGGGGAGCTGTTTTTT. Protein sequence: CAWSRDSPNTGELFF. Drawing the rest from reference TRBV30 and TRBJ2-2, the complete variable domain is SQTIHQWPATLVQPVGSPLSLECTVEGTSNPNLYWYRQAAGRGLQLLFYSVGIGQISSEVPQNLSASRPQDRQFILSSKKLLLSDSGFYLCAWSRDSPNTGELFFGEGSRLTVL.

Only one count was recorded for this clone. The same CDR3 arises from other DNA sequences in this sample as well. The chain uses TRBV20-1 and TRBJ1-2; possible D gene TRBD1, 5 bases. This CDR3 has 11 residues. V lost 1 base, J lost 5 bases, and 5 bases lay in between. Germline CDR1 and CDR2: DFQATT and SNEGSKA (reference sequence). The CDR3: CSARAGYGYTF. The CDR3 DNA follows: TGCAGTGCTAGAGCAGGGTATGGCTACACCTTC.

Concerning this clone itself: Additional DNA sequences in this sample encode the identical CDR3. CDR3 sequence: CASSGGSYGYTF. DNA for the CDR3: TGTGCCAGCAGTGGAGGATCCTATGGCTACACCTTC. The chain links TRBV2 to TRBJ1-2; D gene uncertain. The CDR3 has 12 amino acids. CDR1 SNHLY and CDR2 FYNNEI come from the germline V gene. The ends were cut back, 4 bases at V and 4 bases at J, with 7 bases in the middle.

This chain uses TRBV19 with TRBJ2-3, with 8 bases fitting TRBD1. CDR1 is LNHDA, CDR2 SQIVND, per germline (reference sequence). The CDR3 has 15 residues. Trimming cost V 5 bases and J 2 bases; bases outside gene matches: 6. This CDR3 reads CASSAGQGNTDTQYF. As DNA, the CDR3 is TGTGCCAGTAGTGCCGGACAGGGCAACACAGATACGCAGTATTTT.

Details on this clone: Other DNA sequences within the sample encode an identical CDR3. This chain joins TRBV19 and TRBJ1-2; D ambiguous. Between the trimmed V and J ends, which lost 3 bases and 8 bases, there was a span of 10 bases. The CDR3 is 12 residues long. Germline-derived CDR1 and CDR2 are LNHDA and SQIVND (reference sequence). In nucleotides, the CDR3 is TGTGCCAGTAGTATTTCAGGTGGCGGCTACACCTTC. This gives the protein CASSISGGGYTF.

Concerning this clone: The identical CDR3 is also encoded by other nucleotide sequences in the sample. The rearrangement uses TRBV9 and TRBJ2-3; D may be TRBD2 (6 bases). V dropped 0 bases and J dropped 2 bases, with 13 bases sitting between them. Per germline, CDR1 SGDLS and CDR2 YYNGEE. This CDR3 is 16 amino acids long. The CDR3 spells CASSVGGSGYTDTQYF. The CDR3 nucleotides are TGTGCCAGCAGCGTAGGTGGTAGCGGATACACAGATACGCAGTATTTT. Full variable domain (remainder filled in from reference TRBV9 and TRBJ2-3): DSGVTQTPKHLITATGQRVTLRCSPRSGDLSVYWYQQSLDQGLQFLIQYYNGEERAKGNILERFSAQQFPDLHSELNLSSLELGDSALYFCASSVGGSGYTDTQYFGPGTRLTVL.

The rearrangement links TRBV4-1 to TRBJ2-6, with D possibly matching TRBD1 (6 bases). V lost 4 bases and J 0 bases, leaving 13 bases between the germline ends. The length of the CDR3 is 17 residues. The germline V gene has CDR1 MGHRA and CDR2 YSYEKL. DNA of the CDR3: TGCGCCAGCAGCCTGCTGGGGGCCCACTCTGGGGCCAACGTCCTGACTTTC. Translating gives CASSLLGAHSGANVLTF.

This clone was found a few times. The rearrangement uses TRBV2 and TRBJ1-1; maybe TRBD1 (6 bases). This CDR3 has 14 amino acids. V dropped 10 bases and J dropped 6 bases, with 21 bases sitting between them. From germline, CDR1 is SNHLY and CDR2 FYNNEI. The CDR3, as DNA: TGTGCCATCGATTTGCTAGGGGGTAGCGCTGAAGCTTTCTTT. This gives the protein CAIDLLGGSAEAFF. Variable domain in full (rest from reference TRBV2 and TRBJ1-1): EPEVTQTPSHQVTQMGQEVILRCVPISNHLYFYWYRQILGQKVEFLVSFYNNEISEKSEIFDDQFSVERPDGSNFTLKIRSTKLEDSAMYFCAIDLLGGSAEAFFGQGTRLTVV.

The J gene is TRBJ2-1, the V gene TRBV19; the match to TRBD2 covers 16 bases. Germline lookup yields CDR1 LNHDA and CDR2 SQIVND (reference sequence). The ends lost 5 bases at V and 3 bases at J; junction bases unmatched: 7. CDR3 length: 18 amino acids. In DNA form, the CDR3 reads TGTGCCAGTAGTCCCGGGACTAGCGGGAGGGGATTCTACAATGAGCAGTTCTTC. Protein: CASSPGTSGRGFYNEQFF.

V is TRBV5-5 and J is TRBJ1-5, with TRBD1 as a possible D gene (6 bases). This CDR3 comprises 12 residues. The V gene lost 4 bases and the J gene lost 11 bases, with 13 bases spanning the gap. From germline, CDR1 is SGHKS and CDR2 YYEKEE (reference sequence). CDR3 sequence: CASSRSGQTQHF. The CDR3 bases are TGTGCCAGCAGCCGCTCCGGACAGACCCAGCATTTT.

The J gene is TRBJ2-1, the V gene TRBV5-4; 12 bases map to TRBD2. Germline trimming cut 4 bases from V and 2 bases from J; bases unmatched to any gene: 4. This CDR3 spans 16 amino acids. Germline V gene data show CDR1 as SGHNT and CDR2 as YYREEE (reference sequence). The CDR3 is CASSARLAGAYNEQFF. DNA of the CDR3: TGTGCCAGCAGCGCCCGACTAGCGGGAGCCTACAATGAGCAGTTCTTC.